This is a list of T cell receptor beta chains from one sample in a study of blood T cell repertoires in COVID-19. Repertoires were generated with immunoSEQ multiplex PCR, while TCRdb's copy carries only in-frame clones and drops some. The sample records tens of thousands of clones, roughly four fifths being singletons. The sequenced material came from peripheral blood. The source is a man aged 65 to 79 with acute or convalescent COVID-19. Both conserved end residues are part of each CDR3. The D gene is left open where the match is weak. A clone size is listed for some rows: how often the clone was seen (once, few, many), or a class if it is expanded.

D,J,size,V,length,DNA,CDR3
NA,TRBJ2-2,once,TRBV4-1,21,TGCGCCAGCAGCCACCCTCGTCCCCGGGGCCCCTTCCCTCAGGGGACCGGGGAGCTGTTTTTT,CASSHPRPRGPFPQGTGELFF
NA,TRBJ1-2,NA,TRBV6-1,15,TGTGCCAGCAGTGAAGGGACAGAAAGTTCGTATGGCTACACCTTC,CASSEGTESSYGYTF
NA,TRBJ1-2,NA,TRBV3-1/TRBV3-2,14,TGTGCCAGCAGCCAAGAGGCGGCGGACTATGGCTACACCTTC,CASSQEAADYGYTF
NA,TRBJ1-1,few,TRBV5-6,14,TGTGCCAGCAGCACCGACTTCGGGGGCACTGAAGCTTTCTTT,CASSTDFGGTEAFF
NA,TRBJ2-1,NA,TRBV5-5,14,TGTGCCAGCAGCGTTACTTACTCCTACAATGAGCAGTTCTTC,CASSVTYSYNEQFF
TRBD1,TRBJ2-3,once,TRBV7-6,16,TGTGCCAGCAGCTTTGGTGTGGGACAGGGGGCTGATACGCAGTATTTT,CASSFGVGQGADTQYF
NA,TRBJ2-1,NA,TRBV7-8,14,TGTGCCAGCAGCCTCTCTAGCTCCTACAATGAGCAGTTCTTC,CASSLSSSYNEQFF
NA,TRBJ2-7,few,TRBV6-6,16,TGTGCCAGCAGCACCCCCCAGGGGGGTAGTTCCTACGAGCAGTACTTC,CASSTPQGGSSYEQYF
TRBD2,TRBJ2-1,NA,TRBV6-2/TRBV6-3,16,TGTGCCAGCAGTTCCCCTGGGGGTAGCGGGAGTCATGAGCAGTTCTTC,CASSSPGGSGSHEQFF
NA,TRBJ1-5,few,TRBV19,15,TGTGCCAGTAGTATAGTGACAGATAGCAATCAGCCCCAGCATTTT,CASSIVTDSNQPQHF
TRBD1,TRBJ2-7,NA,TRBV19,13,TGTGCCAGTGCCATCACAGGGGTCTACGAGCAGTACTTC,CASAITGVYEQYF
TRBD1,TRBJ2-1,NA,TRBV2,15,TGTGCCAGCAGGCGGGACAGGGACGCCTACAATGAGCAGTTCTTC,CASRRDRDAYNEQFF
NA,TRBJ1-2,few,TRBV5-6,12,TGTGCCAGCAGCTTTTCAGGGCAGGGCTACACCTTC,CASSFSGQGYTF
NA,TRBJ2-7,NA,TRBV15,18,TGTGCCACCAGCAGAGGGGCCTTAGTCGACCCGACCTCCTACGAGCAGTACTTC,CATSRGALVDPTSYEQYF
NA,TRBJ1-5,NA,TRBV27,13,TGTGCCAGCAGGGGGCAAGTAAGTCAGCCCCAGCATTTT,CASRGQVSQPQHF
TRBD1,TRBJ1-2,NA,TRBV28,18,TGTGCCAGCATCCGGACAGGGGGTATACAGCGTATTTCTAATGGCTACACCTTC,CASIRTGGIQRISNGYTF
NA,TRBJ2-6,NA,TRBV27,18,TGTGCCAGCAGCTGGGGAGGGACACCATACTCTGGGGCCAACGTCCTGACTTTC,CASSWGGTPYSGANVLTF
TRBD1,TRBJ1-5,NA,TRBV6-6,15,TGTGCCAGCAGTTACTCCGGGACAGCCTTCAATCCCCAGCATTTT,CASSYSGTAFNPQHF
TRBD1,TRBJ1-2,once,TRBV7-2,14,TGTGCCAGCAGCTTGGACAGGGTTTTCTATGGCTACACCTTC,CASSLDRVFYGYTF
TRBD1,TRBJ2-5,NA,TRBV11-2,13,TGTGCCAGCAGCCGGGACAGGCAAGAGACCCAGTACTTC,CASSRDRQETQYF
NA,TRBJ1-4,NA,TRBV28,11,TGTGCCAGCAGTTCCCTCGAAAAACTGTTTTTT,CASSSLEKLFF
TRBD1,TRBJ2-7,NA,TRBV15,15,TGTGCCACCAGCAGGACAGGACAGGGTACCTACGAGCAGTACTTC,CATSRTGQGTYEQYF
NA,TRBJ1-3,NA,TRBV29-1,11,TGCAGCGTCTTAATAGGAAACACCATATATTTT,CSVLIGNTIYF
NA,TRBJ2-5,NA,TRBV5-1,14,TGCGCCAGCAGCCTGGGCGGGGGCGGTGAGACCCAGTACTTC,CASSLGGGGETQYF
TRBD1,TRBJ2-7,once,TRBV18,14,TGTGCCAGCTCTCGCTCAGGGGGCGTCTACGAGCAGTACTTC,CASSRSGGVYEQYF
TRBD1,TRBJ2-1,once,TRBV24-1,16,TGTGCCACCAGTGGAACACAGGGGGCGCGGTACAATGAGCAGTTCTTC,CATSGTQGARYNEQFF
TRBD2,TRBJ2-7,NA,TRBV5-6,12,TGTGCCAGCAGCTCCTCTAGCGGGACGGAGTACTTC,CASSSSSGTEYF
NA,TRBJ2-1,NA,TRBV5-4,16,TGTGCCAGCAGCTTGGCAGGAGGTGAGGGCCGCAATGAGCAGTTCTTC,CASSLAGGEGRNEQFF
TRBD1,TRBJ1-4,NA,TRBV2,14,TGTGCCAGCACCCAAGACAGGGGGGATGAAAAACTGTTTTTT,CASTQDRGDEKLFF
TRBD1,TRBJ2-1,NA,TRBV5-1,14,TGCGCCAGCAGCATAAGGACAGGGTTGAATGAGCAGTTCTTC,CASSIRTGLNEQFF
TRBD1,TRBJ1-5,NA,TRBV27,15,TGTGCCAGCAGTTCGTACAGGGGGAGCAATCAGCCCCAGCATTTT,CASSSYRGSNQPQHF